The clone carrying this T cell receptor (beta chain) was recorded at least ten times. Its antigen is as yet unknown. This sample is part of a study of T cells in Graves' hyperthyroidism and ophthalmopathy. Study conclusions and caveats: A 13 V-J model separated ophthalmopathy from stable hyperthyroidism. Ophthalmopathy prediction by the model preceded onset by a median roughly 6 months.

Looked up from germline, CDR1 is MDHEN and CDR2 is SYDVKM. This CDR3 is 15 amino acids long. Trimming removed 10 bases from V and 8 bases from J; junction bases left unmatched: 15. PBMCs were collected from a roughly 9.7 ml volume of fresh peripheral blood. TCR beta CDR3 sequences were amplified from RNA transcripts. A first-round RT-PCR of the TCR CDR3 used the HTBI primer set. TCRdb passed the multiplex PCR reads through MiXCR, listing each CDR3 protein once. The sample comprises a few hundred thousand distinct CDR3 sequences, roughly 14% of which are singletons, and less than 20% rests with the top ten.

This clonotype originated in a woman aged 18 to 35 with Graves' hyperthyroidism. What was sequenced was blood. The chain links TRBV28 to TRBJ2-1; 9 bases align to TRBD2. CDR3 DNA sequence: TGTGCCACCCTATATCGAGCGGGAGGTAGGGATGAGCAGTTCTTC. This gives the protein CATLYRAGGRDEQFF.